The clone carrying this TCR beta chain was detected ten times or more. As yet, its antigen is unknown. This record comes from a study of identical twins. V gave up 4 bases and J gave up 2 bases, with 9 bases separating them. This CDR3 contains 13 residues. Study results and caveats: In zero-insertion analyses, partial confounding could arise from invariant MAIT and iNKT cells. Out-of-frame alpha sequences common to twins exhibited an excess of low generation probability. Cross-sectional statistics, not tracking of the same donors, supported the conclusions.

Unique molecular identifiers were present on the cDNA, and a universal primer site came from template switching. Via MiXCR, TCRdb re-called the 5' RACE reads, giving one row per CDR3 protein. In the table there are roughly 1,500,000 distinct CDR3 sequences, 25% to 35% of which are singletons. Sample: cord blood. The clonotype was recovered from a newborn girl in good health. The chain couples TRBV12-3 or TRBV12-4 to TRBJ2-7, with D unresolved. The CDR3 sequence: CASSSRFPYEQYF. The CDR3 bases are TGTGCCAGCAGTTCCCGGTTTCCCTACGAGCAGTACTTC.